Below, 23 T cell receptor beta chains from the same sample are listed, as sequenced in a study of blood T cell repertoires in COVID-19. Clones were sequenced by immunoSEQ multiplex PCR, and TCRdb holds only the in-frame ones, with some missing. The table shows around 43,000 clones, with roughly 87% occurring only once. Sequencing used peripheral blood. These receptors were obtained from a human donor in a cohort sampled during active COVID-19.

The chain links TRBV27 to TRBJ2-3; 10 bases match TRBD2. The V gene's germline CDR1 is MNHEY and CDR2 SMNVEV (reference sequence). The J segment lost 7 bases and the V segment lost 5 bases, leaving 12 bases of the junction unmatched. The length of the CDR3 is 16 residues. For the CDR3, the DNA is TGTGCCAGCAGTGGTGGAAGGACTAGCGGTTCCAATACGCAGTATTTT. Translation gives CASSGGRTSGSNTQYF.

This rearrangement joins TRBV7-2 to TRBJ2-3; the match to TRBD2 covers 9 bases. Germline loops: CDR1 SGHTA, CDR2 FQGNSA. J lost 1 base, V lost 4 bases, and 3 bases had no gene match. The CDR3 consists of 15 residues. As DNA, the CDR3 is TGTGCCAGCAGCTCTGCGGGAGGGGGCACAGATACGCAGTATTTT. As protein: CASSSAGGGTDTQYF.

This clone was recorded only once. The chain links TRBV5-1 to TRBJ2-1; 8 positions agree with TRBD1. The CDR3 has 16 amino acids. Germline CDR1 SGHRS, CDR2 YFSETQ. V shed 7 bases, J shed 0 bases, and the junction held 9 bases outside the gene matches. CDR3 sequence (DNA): TGCGCCAGCGGACAGGGTCCCCTCAGCTCCTACAATGAGCAGTTCTTC. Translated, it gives CASGQGPLSSYNEQFF.

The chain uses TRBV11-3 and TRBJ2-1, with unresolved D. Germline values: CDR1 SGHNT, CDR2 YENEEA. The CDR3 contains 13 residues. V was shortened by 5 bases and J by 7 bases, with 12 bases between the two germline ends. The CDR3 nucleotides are TGTGCCAGCAGCACCCTTCTAGGAAATGAGCAGTTCTTC. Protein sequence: CASSTLLGNEQFF.

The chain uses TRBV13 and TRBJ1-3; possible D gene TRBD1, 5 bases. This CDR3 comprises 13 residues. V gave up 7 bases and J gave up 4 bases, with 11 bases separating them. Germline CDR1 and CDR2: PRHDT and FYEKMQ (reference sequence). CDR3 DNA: TGTGCCAGCACCCGGGGGGACGGAAACACCATATATTTT. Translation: CASTRGDGNTIYF.

DNA for the CDR3: TGTGCCAGCAGCTCCCGGACAGGGGGTATGAACAATGAGCAGTTCTTC. This gives the protein CASSSRTGGMNNEQFF. V is TRBV7-9 and J is TRBJ2-1; TRBD1 aligns across 10 bases. With 4 bases clipped from V and 5 bases from J, the junction kept 8 bases outside the gene matches. The CDR3 consists of 16 residues. The V gene's germline CDR1 is SEHNR and CDR2 FQNEAQ (reference sequence). The full variable domain, completed using reference TRBV7-9 and TRBJ2-1, is DTGVSQNPRHKITKRGQNVTFRCDPISEHNRLYWYRQTLGQGPEFLTYFQNEAQLEKSRLLSDRFSAERPKGSFSTLEIQRTEQGDSAMYLCASSSRTGGMNNEQFFGPGTRLTVL.

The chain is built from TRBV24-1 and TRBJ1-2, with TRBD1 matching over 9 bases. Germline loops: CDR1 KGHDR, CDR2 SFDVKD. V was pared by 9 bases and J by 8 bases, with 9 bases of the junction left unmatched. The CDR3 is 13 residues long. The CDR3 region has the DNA TGTGCCACCCAGGACAGGGGAGGGGACGGCTACACCTTC. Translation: CATQDRGGDGYTF.

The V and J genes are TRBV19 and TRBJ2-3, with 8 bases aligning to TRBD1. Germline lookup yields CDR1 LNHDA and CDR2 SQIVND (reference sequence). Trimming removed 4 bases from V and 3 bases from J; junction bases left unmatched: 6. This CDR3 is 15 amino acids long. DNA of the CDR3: TGTGCCAGTAGTACCCAGGGGGCTCGTACAGATACGCAGTATTTT. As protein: CASSTQGARTDTQYF.

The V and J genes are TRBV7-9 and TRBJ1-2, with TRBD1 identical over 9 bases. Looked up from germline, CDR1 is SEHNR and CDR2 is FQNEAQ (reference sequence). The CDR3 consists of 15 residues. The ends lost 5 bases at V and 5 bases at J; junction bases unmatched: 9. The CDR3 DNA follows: TGTGCCAGCAGCGAATGGGACAGGGAAGAATATGGCTACACCTTC. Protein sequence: CASSEWDREEYGYTF.

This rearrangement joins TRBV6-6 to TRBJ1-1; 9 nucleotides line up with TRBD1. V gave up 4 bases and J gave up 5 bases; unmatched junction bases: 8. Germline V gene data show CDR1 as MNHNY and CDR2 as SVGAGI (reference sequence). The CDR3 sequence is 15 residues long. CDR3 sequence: CASSSQGALGTEAFF. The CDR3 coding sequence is TGTGCCAGCAGTTCACAGGGGGCCTTGGGTACTGAAGCTTTCTTT.

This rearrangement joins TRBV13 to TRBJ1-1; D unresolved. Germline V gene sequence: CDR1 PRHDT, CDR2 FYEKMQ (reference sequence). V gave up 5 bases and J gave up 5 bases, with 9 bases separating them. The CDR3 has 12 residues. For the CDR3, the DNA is TGTGCCAGCAGCACTCCGGGGACTGAAGCTTTCTTT. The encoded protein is CASSTPGTEAFF.

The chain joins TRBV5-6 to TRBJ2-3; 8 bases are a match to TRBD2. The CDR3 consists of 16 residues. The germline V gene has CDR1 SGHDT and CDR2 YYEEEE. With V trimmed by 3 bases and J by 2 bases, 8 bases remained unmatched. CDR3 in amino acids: CASSWDLAGHTDTQYF. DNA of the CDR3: TGTGCCAGCAGCTGGGACCTAGCGGGTCACACAGATACGCAGTATTTT. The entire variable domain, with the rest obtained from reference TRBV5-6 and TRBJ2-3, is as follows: DAGVTQSPTHLIKTRGQQVTLRCSPKSGHDTVSWYQQALGQGPQFIFQYYEEEERQRGNFPDRFSGHQFPNYSSELNVNALLLGDSALYLCASSWDLAGHTDTQYFGPGTRLTVL.

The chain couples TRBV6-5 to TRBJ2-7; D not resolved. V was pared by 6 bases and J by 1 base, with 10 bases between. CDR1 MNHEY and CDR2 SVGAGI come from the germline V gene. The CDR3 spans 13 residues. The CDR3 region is CASRITVSYEQYF. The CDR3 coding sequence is TGTGCCAGCAGAATAACAGTTTCCTACGAGCAGTACTTC.

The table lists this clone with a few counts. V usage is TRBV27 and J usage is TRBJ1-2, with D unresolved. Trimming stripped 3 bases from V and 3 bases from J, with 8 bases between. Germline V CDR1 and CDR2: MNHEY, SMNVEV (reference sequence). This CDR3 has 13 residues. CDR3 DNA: TGTGCCAGCAGTTTCGGTGTGTACTATGGCTACACCTTC. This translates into CASSFGVYYGYTF.

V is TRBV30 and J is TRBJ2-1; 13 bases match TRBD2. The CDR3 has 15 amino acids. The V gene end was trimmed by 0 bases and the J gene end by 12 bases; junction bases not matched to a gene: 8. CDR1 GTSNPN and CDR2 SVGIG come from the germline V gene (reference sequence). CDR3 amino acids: CAWSVLGLAGRGQFF. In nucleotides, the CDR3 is TGTGCCTGGAGTGTACTGGGACTAGCGGGAAGGGGGCAGTTCTTC. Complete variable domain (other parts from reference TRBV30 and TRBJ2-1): SQTIHQWPATLVQPVGSPLSLECTVEGTSNPNLYWYRQAAGRGLQLLFYSVGIGQISSEVPQNLSASRPQDRQFILSSKKLLLSDSGFYLCAWSVLGLAGRGQFFGPGTRLTVL.

The CDR3 reads CASSTPRDGKEKLFF. In DNA, the CDR3 is TGTGCCAGCAGCACCCCCCGGGATGGAAAAGAAAAACTGTTTTTT. The gene calls are TRBV5-4 and TRBJ1-4; no firm D call. Germline CDR1 and CDR2: SGHNT and YYREEE (reference sequence). Trimming took off 4 bases at V and 8 bases at J, with 18 bases between the two ends. This CDR3 region has 15 residues.

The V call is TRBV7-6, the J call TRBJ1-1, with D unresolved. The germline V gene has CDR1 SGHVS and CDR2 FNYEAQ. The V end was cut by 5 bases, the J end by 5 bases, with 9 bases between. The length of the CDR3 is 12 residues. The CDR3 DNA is TGTGCCAGCAGCCGCGGTGGGACTGAAGCTTTCTTT. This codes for CASSRGGTEAFF.

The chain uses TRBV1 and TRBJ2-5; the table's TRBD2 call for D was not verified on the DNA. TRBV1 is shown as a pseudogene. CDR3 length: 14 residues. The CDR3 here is CTSSRLAAGETQYF. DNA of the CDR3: TGCACCAGCAGCCGACTAGCGGCTGGGGAGACCCAGTACTTC.

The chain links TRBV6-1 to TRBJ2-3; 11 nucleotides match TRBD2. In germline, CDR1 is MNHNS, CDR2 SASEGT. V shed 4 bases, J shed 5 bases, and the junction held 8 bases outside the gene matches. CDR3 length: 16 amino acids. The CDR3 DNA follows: TGTGCCAGCAGTGCCGCTAGCGGGAGGCCCTTAGATACGCAGTATTTT. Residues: CASSAASGRPLDTQYF.

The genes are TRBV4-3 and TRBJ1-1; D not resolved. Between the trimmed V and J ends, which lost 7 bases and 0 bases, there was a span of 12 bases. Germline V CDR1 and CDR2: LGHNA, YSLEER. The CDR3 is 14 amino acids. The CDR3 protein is CASKGGWMNTEAFF. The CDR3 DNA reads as TGCGCCAGCAAGGGAGGGTGGATGAACACTGAAGCTTTCTTT.

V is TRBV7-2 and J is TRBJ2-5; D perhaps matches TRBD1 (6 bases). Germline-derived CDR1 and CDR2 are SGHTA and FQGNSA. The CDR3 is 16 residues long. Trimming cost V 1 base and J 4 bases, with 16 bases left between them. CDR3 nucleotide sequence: TGTGCCAGCAGCTTAGTCAGGGGCGCGTGGGGAGAGACCCAGTACTTC. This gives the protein CASSLVRGAWGETQYF.

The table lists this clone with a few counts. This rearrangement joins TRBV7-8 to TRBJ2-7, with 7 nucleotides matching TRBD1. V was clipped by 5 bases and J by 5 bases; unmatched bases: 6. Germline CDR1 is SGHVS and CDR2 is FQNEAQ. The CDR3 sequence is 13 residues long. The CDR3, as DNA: TGTGCCAGCAGCGTCGGACAGGCCAACGAGCAGTACTTC. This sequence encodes CASSVGQANEQYF.

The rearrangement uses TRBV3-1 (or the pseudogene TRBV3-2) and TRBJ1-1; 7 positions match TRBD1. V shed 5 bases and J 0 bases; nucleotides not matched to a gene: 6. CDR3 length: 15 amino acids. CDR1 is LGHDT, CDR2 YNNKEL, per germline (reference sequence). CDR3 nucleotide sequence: TGTGCCAGCAGCACACGACAGGGACTGAACACTGAAGCTTTCTTT. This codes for CASSTRQGLNTEAFF.